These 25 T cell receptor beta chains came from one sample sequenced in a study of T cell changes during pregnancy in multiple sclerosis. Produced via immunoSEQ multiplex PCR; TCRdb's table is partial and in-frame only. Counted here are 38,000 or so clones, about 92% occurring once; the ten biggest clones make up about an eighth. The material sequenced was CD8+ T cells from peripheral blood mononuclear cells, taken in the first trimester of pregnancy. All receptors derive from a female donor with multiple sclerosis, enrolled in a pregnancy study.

For the CDR3, the DNA is TGCGCCAGCAGCCAAGAGGCGGAGGCCTACGAGCAGTACTTC. Translation gives CASSQEAEAYEQYF. The chain employs TRBV4-1 and TRBJ2-7; D perhaps matches TRBD2 (5 bases). CDR3 size: 14 residues. Germline-derived CDR1 and CDR2 are MGHRA and YSYEKL. Deletions cut 0 bases from V and 2 bases from J, with 8 bases between.

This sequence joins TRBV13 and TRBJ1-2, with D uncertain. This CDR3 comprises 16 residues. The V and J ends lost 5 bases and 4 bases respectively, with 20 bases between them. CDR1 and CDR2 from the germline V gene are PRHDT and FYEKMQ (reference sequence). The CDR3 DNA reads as TGTGCCAGCAGCCCTCGGACTGGAGGGCCGACCTATGGCTACACCTTC. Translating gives CASSPRTGGPTYGYTF.

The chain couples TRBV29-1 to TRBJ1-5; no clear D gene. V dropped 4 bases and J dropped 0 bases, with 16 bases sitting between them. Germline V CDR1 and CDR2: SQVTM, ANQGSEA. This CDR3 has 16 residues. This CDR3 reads CSVGDGEDYSNQPQHF. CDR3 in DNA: TGCAGCGTTGGAGACGGGGAAGATTATAGCAATCAGCCCCAGCATTTT.

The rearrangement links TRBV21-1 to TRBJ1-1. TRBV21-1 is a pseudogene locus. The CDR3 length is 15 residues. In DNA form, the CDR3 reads TGTGCCAGCAGCAAATCCCCGGGGGGAGATTTTAGGGCTTTCTTT. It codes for CASSKSPGGDFRAFF.

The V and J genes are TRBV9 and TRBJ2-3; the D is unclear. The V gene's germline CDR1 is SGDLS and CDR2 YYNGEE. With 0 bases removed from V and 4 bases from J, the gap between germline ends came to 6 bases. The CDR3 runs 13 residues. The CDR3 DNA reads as TGTGCCAGCAGCGTAGATCTGTCAGATACGCAGTATTTT. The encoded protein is CASSVDLSDTQYF.

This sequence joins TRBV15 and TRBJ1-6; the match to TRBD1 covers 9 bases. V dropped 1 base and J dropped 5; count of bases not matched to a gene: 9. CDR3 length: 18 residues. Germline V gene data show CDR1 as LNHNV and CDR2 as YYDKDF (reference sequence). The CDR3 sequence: CATSRVYDRGANNSPLHF. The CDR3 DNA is TGTGCCACCAGCAGAGTCTACGACAGGGGGGCCAATAATTCACCCCTCCACTTT.

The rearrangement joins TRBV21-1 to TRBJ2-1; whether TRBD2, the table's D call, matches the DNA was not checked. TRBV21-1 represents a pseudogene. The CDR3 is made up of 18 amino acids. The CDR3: CASSKVAWGGNPYNEQFF. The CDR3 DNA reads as TGTGCCAGCAGCAAAGTCGCCTGGGGAGGGAACCCCTACAATGAGCAGTTCTTC.

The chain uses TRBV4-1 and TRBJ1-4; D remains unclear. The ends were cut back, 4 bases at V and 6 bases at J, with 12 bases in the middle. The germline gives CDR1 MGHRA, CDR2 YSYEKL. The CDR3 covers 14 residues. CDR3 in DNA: TGCGCCAGCAGCCTCGCCCCCGGGTATGAAAAACTGTTTTTT. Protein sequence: CASSLAPGYEKLFF.

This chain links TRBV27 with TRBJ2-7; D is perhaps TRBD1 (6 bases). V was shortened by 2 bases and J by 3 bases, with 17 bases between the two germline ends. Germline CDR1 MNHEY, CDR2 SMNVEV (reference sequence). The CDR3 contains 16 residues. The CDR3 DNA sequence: TGTGCCAGCAGTTTAGAGTCGACAGGTTCCGTCTACGAGCAGTACTTC. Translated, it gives CASSLESTGSVYEQYF.

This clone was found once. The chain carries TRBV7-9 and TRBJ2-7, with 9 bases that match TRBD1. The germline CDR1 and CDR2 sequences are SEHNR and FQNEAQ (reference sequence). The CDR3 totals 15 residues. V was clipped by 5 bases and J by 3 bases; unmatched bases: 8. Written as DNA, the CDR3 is TGTGCCAGCAGCCAAAGGGACAGGGAACACTACGAGCAGTACTTC. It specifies CASSQRDREHYEQYF.

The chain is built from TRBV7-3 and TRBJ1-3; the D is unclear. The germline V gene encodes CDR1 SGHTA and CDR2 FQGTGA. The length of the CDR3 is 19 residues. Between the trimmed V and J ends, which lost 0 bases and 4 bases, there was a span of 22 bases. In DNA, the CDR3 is TGTGCCAGCAGCTTAACGTGGTCCGGTAGCGATCAGTGCGGAAACACCATATATTTT. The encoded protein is CASSLTWSGSDQCGNTIYF.

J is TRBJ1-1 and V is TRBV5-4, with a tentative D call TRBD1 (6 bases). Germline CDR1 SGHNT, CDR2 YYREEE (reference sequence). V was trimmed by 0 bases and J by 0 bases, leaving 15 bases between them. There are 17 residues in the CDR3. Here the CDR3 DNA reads TGTGCCAGCAGCTTGGTTCAGGGGCCACCCATGAACACTGAAGCTTTCTTT. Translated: CASSLVQGPPMNTEAFF.

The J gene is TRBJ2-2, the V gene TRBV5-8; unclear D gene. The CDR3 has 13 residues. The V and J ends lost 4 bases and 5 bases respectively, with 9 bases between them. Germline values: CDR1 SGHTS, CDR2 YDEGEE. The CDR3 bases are TGTGCCAGCAGCCCACACCCGACCGGGGAGCTGTTTTTT. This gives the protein CASSPHPTGELFF. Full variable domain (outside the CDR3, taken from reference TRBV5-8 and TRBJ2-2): EAGVTQSPTHLIKTRGQQATLRCSPISGHTSVYWYQQALGLGLQFLLWYDEGEERNRGNFPPRFSGRQFPNYSSELNVNALELEDSALYLCASSPHPTGELFFGEGSRLTVL.

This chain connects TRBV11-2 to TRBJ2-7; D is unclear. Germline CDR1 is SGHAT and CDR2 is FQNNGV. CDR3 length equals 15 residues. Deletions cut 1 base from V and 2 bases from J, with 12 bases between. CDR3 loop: CASSLVPGTTYEQYF. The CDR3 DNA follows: TGTGCCAGCAGCTTAGTTCCGGGTACGACCTACGAGCAGTACTTC.

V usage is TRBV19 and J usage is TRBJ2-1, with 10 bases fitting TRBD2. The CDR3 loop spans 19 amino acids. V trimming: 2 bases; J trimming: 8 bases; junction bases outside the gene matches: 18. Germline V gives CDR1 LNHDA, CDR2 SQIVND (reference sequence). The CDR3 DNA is TGTGCCAGTAGTATAAGGGGGAGTAGCGGGGGGTCGGGTGAGGATGAGCAGTTCTTC. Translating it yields CASSIRGSSGGSGEDEQFF.

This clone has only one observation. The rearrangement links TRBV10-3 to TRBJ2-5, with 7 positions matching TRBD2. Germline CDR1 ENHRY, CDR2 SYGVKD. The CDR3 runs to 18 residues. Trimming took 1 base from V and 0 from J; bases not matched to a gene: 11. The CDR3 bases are TGTGCCATCAGTGAGTGGGCGGGTCTTAGCGGGTACCAAGAGACCCAGTACTTC. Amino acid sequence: CAISEWAGLSGYQETQYF.

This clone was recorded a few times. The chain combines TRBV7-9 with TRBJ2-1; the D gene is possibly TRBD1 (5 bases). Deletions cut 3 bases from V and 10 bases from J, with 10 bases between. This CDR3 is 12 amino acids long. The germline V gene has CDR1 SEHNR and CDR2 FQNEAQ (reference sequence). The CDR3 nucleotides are TGTGCCAGCAGCTTTCAGGGAAGCGAGCAGTTCTTC. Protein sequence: CASSFQGSEQFF.

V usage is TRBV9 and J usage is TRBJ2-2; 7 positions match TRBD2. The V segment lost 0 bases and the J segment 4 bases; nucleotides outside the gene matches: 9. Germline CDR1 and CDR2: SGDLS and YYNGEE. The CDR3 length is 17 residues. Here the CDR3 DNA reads TGTGCCAGCAGCGTAGCAGTCCGGGGGGATCTCACCGGGGAGCTGTTTTTT. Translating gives CASSVAVRGDLTGELFF. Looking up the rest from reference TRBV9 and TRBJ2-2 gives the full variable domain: DSGVTQTPKHLITATGQRVTLRCSPRSGDLSVYWYQQSLDQGLQFLIQYYNGEERAKGNILERFSAQQFPDLHSELNLSSLELGDSALYFCASSVAVRGDLTGELFFGEGSRLTVL.

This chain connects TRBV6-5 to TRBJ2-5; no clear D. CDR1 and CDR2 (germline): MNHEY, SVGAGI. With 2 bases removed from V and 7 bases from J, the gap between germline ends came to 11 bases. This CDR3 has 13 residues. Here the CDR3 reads CASSYVPAGTQYF. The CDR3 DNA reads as TGTGCCAGCAGTTACGTTCCGGCAGGGACCCAGTACTTC.

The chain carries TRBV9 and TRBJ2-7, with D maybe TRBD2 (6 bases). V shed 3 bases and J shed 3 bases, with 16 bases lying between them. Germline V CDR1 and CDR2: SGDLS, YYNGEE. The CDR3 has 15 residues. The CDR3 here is CASSDPVEGGYEQYF. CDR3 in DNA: TGTGCCAGCAGCGACCCCGTGGAGGGAGGCTACGAGCAGTACTTC.

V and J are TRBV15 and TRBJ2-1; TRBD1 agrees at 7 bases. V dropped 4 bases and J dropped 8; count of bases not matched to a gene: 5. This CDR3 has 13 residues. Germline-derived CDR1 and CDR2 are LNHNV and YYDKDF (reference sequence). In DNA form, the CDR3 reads TGTGCCACCAGCACCTACGACAGGGATGAGCAGTTCTTC. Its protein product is CATSTYDRDEQFF.

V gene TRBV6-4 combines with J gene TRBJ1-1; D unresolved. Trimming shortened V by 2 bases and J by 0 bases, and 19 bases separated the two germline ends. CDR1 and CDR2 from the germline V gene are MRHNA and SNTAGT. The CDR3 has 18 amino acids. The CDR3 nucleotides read TGTGCCAGCAGTGACCCTCCCCTGAGGCCGGTGTTGAACACTGAAGCTTTCTTT. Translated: CASSDPPLRPVLNTEAFF.

CDR3 DNA: TGTGCCAGCAGTGATTTACTACTGTTGACAGGGGGCCACACTGAAGCTTTCTTT. Residues: CASSDLLLLTGGHTEAFF. The chain recombines TRBV6-1 with TRBJ1-1, with 10 bases that match TRBD1. CDR3 length: 18 amino acids. The V gene's germline CDR1 is MNHNS and CDR2 SASEGT. J gave up 3 bases and V 3 bases, and 13 bases lay outside the gene matches.

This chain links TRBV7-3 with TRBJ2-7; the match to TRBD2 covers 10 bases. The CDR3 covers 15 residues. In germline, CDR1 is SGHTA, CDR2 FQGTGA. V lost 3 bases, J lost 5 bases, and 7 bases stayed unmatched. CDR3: CASSFLLAGRDEQYF. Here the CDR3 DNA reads TGTGCCAGCAGCTTTCTACTAGCGGGGAGGGACGAGCAGTACTTC.

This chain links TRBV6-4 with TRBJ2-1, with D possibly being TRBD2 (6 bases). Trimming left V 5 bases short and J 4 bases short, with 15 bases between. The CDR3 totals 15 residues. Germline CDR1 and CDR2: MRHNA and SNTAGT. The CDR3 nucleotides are TGTGCCAGCAGTACCGGGACGGGAGAATACAATGAGCAGTTCTTC. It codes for CASSTGTGEYNEQFF.